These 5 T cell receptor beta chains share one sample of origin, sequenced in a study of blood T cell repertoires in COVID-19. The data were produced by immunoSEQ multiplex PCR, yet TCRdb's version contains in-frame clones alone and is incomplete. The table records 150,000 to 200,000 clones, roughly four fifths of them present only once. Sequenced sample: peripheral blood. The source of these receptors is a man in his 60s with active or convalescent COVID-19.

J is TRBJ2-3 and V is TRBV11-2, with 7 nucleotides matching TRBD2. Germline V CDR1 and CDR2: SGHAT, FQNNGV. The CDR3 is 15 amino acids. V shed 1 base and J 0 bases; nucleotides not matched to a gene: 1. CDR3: CASSLGGSSTDTQYF. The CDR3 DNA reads TGTGCCAGCAGCTTAGGCGGGAGTAGCACAGATACGCAGTATTTT.

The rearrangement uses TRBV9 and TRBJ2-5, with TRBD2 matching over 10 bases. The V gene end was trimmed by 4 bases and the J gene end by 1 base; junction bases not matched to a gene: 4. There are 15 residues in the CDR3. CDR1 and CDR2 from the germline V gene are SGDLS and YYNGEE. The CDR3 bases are TGTGCCAGCAGCCCAGCGGGGGGGGGCCAAGAGACCCAGTACTTC. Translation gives CASSPAGGGQETQYF.

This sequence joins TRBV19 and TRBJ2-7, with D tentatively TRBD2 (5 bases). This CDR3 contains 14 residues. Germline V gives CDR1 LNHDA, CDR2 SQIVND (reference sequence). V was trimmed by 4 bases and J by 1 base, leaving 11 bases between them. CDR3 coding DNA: TGTGCCAGTAGTACTGAGGGAGAGTCCTACGAGCAGTACTTC. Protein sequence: CASSTEGESYEQYF.

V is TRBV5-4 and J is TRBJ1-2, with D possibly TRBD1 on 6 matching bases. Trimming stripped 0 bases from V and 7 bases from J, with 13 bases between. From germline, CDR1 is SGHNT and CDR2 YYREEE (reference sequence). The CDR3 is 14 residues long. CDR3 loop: CASSLALGASGYTF. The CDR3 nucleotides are TGTGCCAGCAGCTTGGCCCTGGGGGCGAGTGGCTACACCTTC.

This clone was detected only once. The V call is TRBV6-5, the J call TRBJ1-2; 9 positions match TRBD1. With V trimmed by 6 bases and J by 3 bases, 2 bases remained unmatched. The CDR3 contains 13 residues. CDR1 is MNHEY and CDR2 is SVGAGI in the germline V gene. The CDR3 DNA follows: TGTGCCAGCAGAAGGACAGGGGACTATGGCTACACCTTC. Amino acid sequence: CASRRTGDYGYTF.